The clone carrying this T cell receptor beta chain was seen repeatedly, ten times or more. These data belong to a study of T cells in Graves' hyperthyroidism and ophthalmopathy. Newly diagnosed patients aged 18 to 65 had hyperthyroidism of under 2 months' duration. The V gene lost 5 bases and the J gene lost 5 bases, with 13 bases spanning the gap. The V gene's germline CDR1 is SGHAT and CDR2 FQNNGV. This CDR3 contains 15 residues. Authors of the study amplified TCR beta CDR3 regions from RNA transcripts. First-round RT-PCR targeting the TCR CDR3 was performed with the HTBI primer set. TCRdb reanalysed the multiplex PCR reads using MiXCR and keeps one entry per CDR3 protein. The sample holds fewer than 450,000 distinct CDR3 sequences, about a sixth seen once.

The receptor comes from a woman younger than 45 with Graves' hyperthyroidism that later progressed to Graves' ophthalmopathy. Sequenced sample: blood. The chain joins TRBV11-2 to TRBJ1-6; D remains unclear. CDR3 sequence reads: CASSATGRNNSPLHF. CDR3 bases: TGTGCCAGCAGCGCCACCGGGAGAAATAATTCACCCCTCCACTTT.